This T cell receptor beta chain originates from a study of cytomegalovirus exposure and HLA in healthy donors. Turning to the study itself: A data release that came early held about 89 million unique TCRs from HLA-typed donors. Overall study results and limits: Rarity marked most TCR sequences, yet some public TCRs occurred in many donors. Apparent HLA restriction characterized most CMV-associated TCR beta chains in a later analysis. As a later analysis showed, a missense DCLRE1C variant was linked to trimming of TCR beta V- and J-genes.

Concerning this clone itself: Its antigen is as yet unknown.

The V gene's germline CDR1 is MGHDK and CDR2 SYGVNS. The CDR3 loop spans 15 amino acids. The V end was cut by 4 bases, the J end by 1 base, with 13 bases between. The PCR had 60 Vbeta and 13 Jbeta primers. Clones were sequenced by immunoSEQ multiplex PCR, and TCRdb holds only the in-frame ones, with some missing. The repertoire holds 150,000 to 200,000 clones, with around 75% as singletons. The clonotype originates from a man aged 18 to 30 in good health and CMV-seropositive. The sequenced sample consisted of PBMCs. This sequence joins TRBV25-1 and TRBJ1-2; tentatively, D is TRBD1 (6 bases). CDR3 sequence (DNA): TGTGCCAGCAGTGGAACAGGGTTATTTAACTATGGCTACACCTTC. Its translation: CASSGTGLFNYGYTF.